This T cell receptor (beta chain) was retrieved from a study of post-analysis software for immune sequencing data. Across the study: Disease courses included relapsing-remitting, secondary progressive and progressive-relapsing multiple sclerosis.

Turning to this clonotype: The antigen is undetermined.

This CDR3 spans 13 amino acids. V was pared by 5 bases and J by 5 bases, with 11 bases between. Germline values: CDR1 SEHNR, CDR2 FQNEAQ (reference sequence). Unique molecular identifiers had been added to the TCR beta cDNA libraries. T cells numbering about 0.85 to 10 million yielded cDNA molecules that totaled roughly 500,000. TCRdb reanalysed the PCR reads using MiXCR and keeps one entry per CDR3 protein. The table lists about 540,000 distinct CDR3 sequences, less than 40% of them singletons. Study results and caveats: In multiple sclerosis, normalized Chao1 diversity was significantly below that of controls. In patients, TRBV5-6, TRBV5-1 and TRBV20-1 belonged to five TRBV segments found more frequently than in controls.

The V gene is TRBV7-9, the J gene TRBJ2-3, with D tentatively TRBD1 (6 bases). The sample taken for sequencing was blood. The receptor comes from a girl aged 2-17 years with multiple sclerosis. DNA for the CDR3: TGTGCCAGCAGCCCCCCGACAGGAGATACGCAGTATTTT. It yields the protein CASSPPTGDTQYF.